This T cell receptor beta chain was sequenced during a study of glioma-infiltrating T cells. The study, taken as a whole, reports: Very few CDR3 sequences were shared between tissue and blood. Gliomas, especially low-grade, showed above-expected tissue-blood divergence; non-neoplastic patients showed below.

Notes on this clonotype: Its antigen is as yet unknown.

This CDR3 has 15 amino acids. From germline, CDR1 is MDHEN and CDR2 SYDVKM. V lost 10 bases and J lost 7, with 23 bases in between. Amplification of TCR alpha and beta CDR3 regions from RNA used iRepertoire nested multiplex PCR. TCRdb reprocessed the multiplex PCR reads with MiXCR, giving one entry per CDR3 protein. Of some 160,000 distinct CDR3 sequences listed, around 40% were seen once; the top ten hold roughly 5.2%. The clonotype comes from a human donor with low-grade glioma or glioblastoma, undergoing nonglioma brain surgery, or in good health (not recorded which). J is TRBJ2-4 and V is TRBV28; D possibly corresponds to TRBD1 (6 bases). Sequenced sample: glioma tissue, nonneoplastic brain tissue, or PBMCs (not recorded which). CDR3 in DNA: TGTGCCAACAGCCGCACAGGGAGTTTAGGCAACATTCAGTACTTC. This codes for CANSRTGSLGNIQYF.